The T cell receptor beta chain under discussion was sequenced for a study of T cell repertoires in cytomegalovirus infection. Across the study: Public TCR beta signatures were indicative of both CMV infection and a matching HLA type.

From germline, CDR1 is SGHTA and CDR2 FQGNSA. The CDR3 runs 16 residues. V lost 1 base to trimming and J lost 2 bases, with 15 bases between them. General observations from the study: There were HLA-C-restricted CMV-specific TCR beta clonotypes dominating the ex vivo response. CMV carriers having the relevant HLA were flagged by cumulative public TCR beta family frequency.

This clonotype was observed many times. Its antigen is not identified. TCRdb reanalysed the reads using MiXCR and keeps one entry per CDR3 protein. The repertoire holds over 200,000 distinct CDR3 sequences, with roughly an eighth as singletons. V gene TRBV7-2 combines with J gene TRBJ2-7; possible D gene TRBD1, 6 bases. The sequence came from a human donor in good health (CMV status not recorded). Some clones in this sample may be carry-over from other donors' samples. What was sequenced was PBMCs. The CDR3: CASSLEVTDRTYEQYF. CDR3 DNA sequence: TGTGCCAGCAGCTTAGAGGTAACGGACAGAACCTACGAGCAGTACTTC.